These 22 T cell receptor beta chains were sequenced from one sample in a study of post-analysis software for immune sequencing data. The authors incorporated unique molecular identifiers into the TCR beta cDNA libraries. From the PCR reads, TCRdb called clonotypes with MiXCR, one entry per CDR3 protein. The data contain about 570,000 distinct CDR3 sequences, 30% to 40% of them singletons. Their cognate antigens are unknown. Points from the study as a whole: TRBV segments more frequent in patients than in controls numbered several and included TRBV5-6, TRBV5-1 and TRBV20-1.

The sequenced sample was blood. Receptors were obtained from a girl between 2 and 17 years old with multiple sclerosis.

The chain joins TRBV3-1 to TRBJ2-3, with a possible D match to TRBD2 (5 bases). V was cut by 5 bases and J by 6 bases, with 9 bases left in between. Germline V gene data show CDR1 as LGHDT and CDR2 as YNNKEL (reference sequence). The CDR3 length is 12 residues. This chain's CDR3 is CASSSGWDTQYF. The CDR3 nucleotides read TGTGCCAGCAGCAGCGGATGGGATACGCAGTATTTT.

The chain has TRBV5-6 and TRBJ1-1; D is ambiguous. Per germline, CDR1 SGHDT and CDR2 YYEEEE. The V and J ends lost 2 bases and 4 bases respectively, with 9 bases between them. The CDR3 totals 13 residues. The CDR3 spells CASSLGQLTEAFF. The CDR3 DNA is TGTGCCAGCAGCTTAGGCCAGCTCACTGAAGCTTTCTTT. Drawing the rest from reference TRBV5-6 and TRBJ1-1, the complete variable domain is DAGVTQSPTHLIKTRGQQVTLRCSPKSGHDTVSWYQQALGQGPQFIFQYYEEEERQRGNFPDRFSGHQFPNYSSELNVNALLLGDSALYLCASSLGQLTEAFFGQGTRLTVV.

The rearrangement links TRBV27 to TRBJ1-5; possibly TRBD1 for D (5 bases). Germline loops: CDR1 MNHEY, CDR2 SMNVEV (reference sequence). The length of the CDR3 is 14 residues. The germline V and J ends were trimmed by 3 bases and 4 bases, with 10 bases remaining between them. CDR3 DNA: TGTGCCAGCAGTTTCCCCGGGGCGAATCAGCCCCAGCATTTT. Encoded protein: CASSFPGANQPQHF.

This clonotype has a handful of counts. This sequence joins TRBV12-3 or TRBV12-4 and TRBJ2-6; possibly TRBD2 for D (5 bases). V was shortened by 7 bases and J by 4 bases, with 14 bases between the two germline ends. The CDR3 loop spans 15 amino acids. The CDR3 DNA sequence: TGTGCCAGCACCCTAGCTGGGAGCGGGGCCAACGTCCTGACTTTC. Its translation is CASTLAGSGANVLTF.

Written as DNA, the CDR3 is TGTGCCAGCAGTCAAGCCATCCAGTTCTATGGCTACACCTTC. Translating gives CASSQAIQFYGYTF. The gene calls are TRBV7-9 and TRBJ1-2; no clear D gene. The CDR3 runs 14 residues. The V end was cut by 6 bases, the J end by 4 bases, with 15 bases between. Germline CDR1 is SEHNR and CDR2 is FQNEAQ (reference sequence).

This rearrangement joins TRBV2 to TRBJ1-1; D call uncertain. The germline V and J ends were trimmed by 6 bases and 11 bases, with 10 bases remaining between them. Germline V gene lookup returns CDR1 SNHLY and CDR2 FYNNEI. The CDR3 sequence is 10 residues long. CDR3 loop: CASRDYGAFF. The CDR3, as DNA: TGTGCCAGCAGGGATTATGGCGCTTTCTTT.

The gene calls are TRBV19 and TRBJ2-1; no clear D gene. CDR1 LNHDA and CDR2 SQIVND come from the germline V gene (reference sequence). This CDR3 has 13 amino acids. Trimming pared 3 bases from V and 5 bases from J, leaving 8 bases between. CDR3 bases: TGTGCCAGTAGTATCGCTGGCCACAATGAGCAGTTCTTC. This encodes CASSIAGHNEQFF.

This clonotype has a handful of counts. The chain uses TRBV5-1 and TRBJ2-5; no definite D call. Trimming left V 3 bases short and J 2 bases short, with 8 bases between. The CDR3 totals 13 residues. Germline values: CDR1 SGHRS, CDR2 YFSETQ. The CDR3, as DNA: TGCGCCAGCAGCTCCCTGATACAAGAGACCCAGTACTTC. Translation: CASSSLIQETQYF.

This clonotype was observed a few times. V gene TRBV28 combines with J gene TRBJ1-2; D might be TRBD1 (6 bases). CDR3 length equals 13 residues. The germline V gene encodes CDR1 MDHEN and CDR2 SYDVKM. Trimming cost V 7 bases and J 8 bases, with 17 bases left between them. The CDR3 nucleotides are TGTGCCAGCACCTCCGGGGGCGGGAAGGGCTACACCTTC. Amino acid sequence: CASTSGGGKGYTF.

This clonotype was observed a single time. The chain carries TRBV10-3 and TRBJ2-2; TRBD2 aligns across 8 bases. CDR3 length: 15 residues. The junction had 8 bases not matched to a gene; V was cut back by 10 bases and J by 1 base. The germline CDR1 and CDR2 sequences are ENHRY and SYGVKD. DNA for the CDR3: TGTGCCACTAGATTTAGCGGGAAGAACACCGGGGAGCTGTTTTTT. This sequence encodes CATRFSGKNTGELFF.

The chain carries TRBV27 and TRBJ1-2; perhaps TRBD1 as D (6 bases). Trimming shortened V by 9 bases and J by 3 bases, and 11 bases separated the two germline ends. The germline gives CDR1 MNHEY, CDR2 SMNVEV (reference sequence). This CDR3 comprises 12 residues. The CDR3 here is CARSTGYYGYTF. The CDR3 region has the DNA TGTGCCAGGAGCACAGGGTACTATGGCTACACCTTC.

This rearrangement joins TRBV7-9 to TRBJ1-1; no clear D gene. The V end was cut by 2 bases, the J end by 3 bases, with 13 bases between. The length of the CDR3 is 15 residues. Per germline, CDR1 SEHNR and CDR2 FQNEAQ (reference sequence). CDR3 loop: CASSLQPRGHTEAFF. CDR3 nucleotide sequence: TGTGCCAGCAGCTTACAGCCGCGGGGTCACACTGAAGCTTTCTTT.

This clonotype showed up many times. The CDR3 nucleotides read TGCAGCACCCGGACTAGCGGGGCCCATTCGGGTGAGCAGTTCTTC. The encoded protein is CSTRTSGAHSGEQFF. The rearrangement joins TRBV29-1 to TRBJ2-1; TRBD2 matches 12 bases. The CDR3 length is 15 residues. Germline-derived CDR1 and CDR2 are SQVTM and ANQGSEA. The junction had 14 bases not matched to a gene; V was cut back by 8 bases and J by 9 bases.

This clonotype has a count of ten or more. The genes are TRBV6-5 and TRBJ1-5, with 8 positions matching TRBD1. The CDR3 is made up of 15 amino acids. Germline V gene lookup returns CDR1 MNHEY and CDR2 SVGAGI. J lost 2 bases, V lost 6 bases, and 6 bases had no gene match. Here the CDR3 DNA reads TGTGCCAGCAGCCGGACAGGGAGAGGCAATCAGCCCCAGCATTTT. This sequence encodes CASSRTGRGNQPQHF.

This chain links TRBV29-1 with TRBJ2-3; D may be TRBD2 (6 bases). Trimming removed 5 bases from V and 4 bases from J, with 13 bases in between. This CDR3 region has 13 residues. Germline V CDR1 and CDR2: SQVTM, ANQGSEA. The CDR3 nucleotides read TGCAGCGTTCCGACTAGTCCCGCAGATACGCAGTATTTT. It is translated as CSVPTSPADTQYF.

The chain uses TRBV29-1 and TRBJ2-1; 7 nucleotides line up with TRBD2. V dropped 6 bases and J dropped 6; count of bases not matched to a gene: 23. The CDR3 covers 18 residues. Germline values: CDR1 SQVTM, CDR2 ANQGSEA. CDR3 in amino acids: CSVERAGPLSGVSNEQFF. The CDR3 DNA sequence: TGCAGCGTCGAAAGGGCAGGGCCTTTAAGCGGGGTCAGCAATGAGCAGTTCTTC.

This clonotype turned up a few times. The genes are TRBV6-5 and TRBJ1-1; D is undetermined. V lost 6 bases and J lost 7, with 9 bases in between. From germline, CDR1 is MNHEY and CDR2 SVGAGI. CDR3 length: 11 amino acids. This CDR3 is CASSRGVEAFF. The CDR3 coding sequence is TGTGCCAGCAGCAGAGGCGTTGAAGCTTTCTTT.

There are a few counts of this clonotype. One junction end disagrees with the germline gene, perhaps due to a read error. The chain joins TRBV27 to TRBJ2-5, with D uncertain. Germline CDR1 reads MNHEY; CDR2 reads SMNVEV (reference sequence). The CDR3 consists of 14 residues. CDR3: CAGSLSGFGETQYF. The CDR3 coding sequence is TGTGCCGGCAGTTTAAGTGGGTTCGGAGAGACCCAGTACTTC.

V is TRBV20-1 and J is TRBJ2-5; D is ambiguous. V was clipped by 0 bases and J by 6 bases, with 17 bases between them. This CDR3 has 15 residues. From germline, CDR1 is DFQATT and CDR2 SNEGSKA (reference sequence). The CDR3 is CSARDRKGMGKTQYF. The CDR3, as DNA: TGCAGTGCTAGAGATCGAAAGGGTATGGGGAAGACCCAGTACTTC.

The rearrangement links TRBV4-1 to TRBJ1-1; no definite D call. From germline, CDR1 is MGHRA and CDR2 YSYEKL. The CDR3 is 15 amino acids. Trimming left V 2 bases short and J 4 bases short, with 14 bases between. Here the CDR3 reads CASSQFRVGFTEAFF. CDR3 DNA sequence: TGCGCCAGCAGCCAATTCCGAGTAGGGTTCACTGAAGCTTTCTTT.

This clonotype has a handful of counts. The chain is built from TRBV20-1 and TRBJ2-3; TRBD2 aligns across 11 bases. V lost 6 bases and J lost 1; bases outside the gene matches: 9. The CDR3 loop spans 16 amino acids. Looked up from germline, CDR1 is DFQATT and CDR2 is SNEGSKA (reference sequence). CDR3 amino acids: CSAPSTSGGRTDTQYF. In nucleotides, the CDR3 is TGCAGTGCCCCATCCACTAGCGGGGGCCGCACAGATACGCAGTATTTT.

This clonotype has more than one count but fewer than ten. V usage is TRBV28 and J usage is TRBJ2-1, with D tentatively TRBD1 or TRBD2 (5 bases each). CDR3 length equals 16 residues. Germline V gene data show CDR1 as MDHEN and CDR2 as SYDVKM. V lost 6 bases to trimming and J lost 4 bases, with 19 bases between them. CDR3: CASSSPGRNSYNEQFF. In nucleotides, the CDR3 is TGTGCCAGCAGCTCTCCGGGACGCAACTCTTACAATGAGCAGTTCTTC.